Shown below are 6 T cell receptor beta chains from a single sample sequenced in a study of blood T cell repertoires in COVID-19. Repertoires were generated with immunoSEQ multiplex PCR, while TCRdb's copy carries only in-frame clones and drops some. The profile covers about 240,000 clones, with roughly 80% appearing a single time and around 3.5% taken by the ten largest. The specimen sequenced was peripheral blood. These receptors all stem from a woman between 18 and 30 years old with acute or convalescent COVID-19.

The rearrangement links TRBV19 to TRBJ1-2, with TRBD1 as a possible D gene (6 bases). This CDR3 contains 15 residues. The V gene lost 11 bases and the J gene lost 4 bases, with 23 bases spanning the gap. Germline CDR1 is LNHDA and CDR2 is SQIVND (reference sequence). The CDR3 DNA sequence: TGTGCCGTAAGAAGGACAGACCTCCCGGTCTATGGCTACACCTTC. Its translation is CAVRRTDLPVYGYTF.

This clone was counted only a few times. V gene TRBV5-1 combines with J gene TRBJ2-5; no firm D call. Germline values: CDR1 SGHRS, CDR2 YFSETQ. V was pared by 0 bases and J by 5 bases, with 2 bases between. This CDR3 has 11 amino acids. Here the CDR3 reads CASSLAETQYF. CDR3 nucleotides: TGCGCCAGCAGCTTGGCTGAGACCCAGTACTTC. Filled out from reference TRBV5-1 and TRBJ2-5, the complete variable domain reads KAGVTQTPRYLIKTRGQQVTLSCSPISGHRSVSWYQQTPGQGLQFLFEYFSETQRNKGNFPGRFSGRQFSNSRSEMNVSTLELGDSALYLCASSLAETQYFGPGTRLLVL.

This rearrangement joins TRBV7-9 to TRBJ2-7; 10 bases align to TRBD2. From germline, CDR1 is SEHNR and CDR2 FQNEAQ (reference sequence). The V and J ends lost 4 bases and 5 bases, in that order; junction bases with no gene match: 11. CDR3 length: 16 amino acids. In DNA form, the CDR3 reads TGTGCCAGCAGCTCCGAAGGTCTAGCGGGAGTCCACGAGCAGTACTTC. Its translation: CASSSEGLAGVHEQYF.

As DNA, the CDR3 is TGTGCCAGCAGCTTAGTTTCCGAGGGGCAGGGGCTCTACGAGCAGTACTTC. This sequence encodes CASSLVSEGQGLYEQYF. V and J are TRBV13 and TRBJ2-7; tentative D call: TRBD1 (6 bases). Trimming cost V 1 base and J 3 bases, with 19 bases left between them. Looked up from germline, CDR1 is PRHDT and CDR2 is FYEKMQ (reference sequence). CDR3 size: 17 residues. Complete variable domain (other parts from reference TRBV13 and TRBJ2-7): AAGVIQSPRHLIKEKRETATLKCYPIPRHDTVYWYQQGPGQDPQFLISFYEKMQSDKGSIPDRFSAQQFSDYHSELNMSSLELGDSALYFCASSLVSEGQGLYEQYFGPGTRLTVT.

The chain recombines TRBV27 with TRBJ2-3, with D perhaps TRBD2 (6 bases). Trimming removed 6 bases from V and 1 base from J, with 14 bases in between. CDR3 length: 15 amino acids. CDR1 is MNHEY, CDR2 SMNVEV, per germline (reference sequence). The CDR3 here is CASRNEASGTDTQYF. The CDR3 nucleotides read TGTGCCAGCAGGAATGAGGCTAGCGGCACAGATACGCAGTATTTT.

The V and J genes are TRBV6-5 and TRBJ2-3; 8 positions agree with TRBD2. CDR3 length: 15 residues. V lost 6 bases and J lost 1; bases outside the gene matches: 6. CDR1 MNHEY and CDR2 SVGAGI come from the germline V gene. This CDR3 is CASSRSGIGTDTQYF. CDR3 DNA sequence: TGTGCCAGCAGCCGTAGCGGGATTGGCACAGATACGCAGTATTTT.